These 24 T cell receptor beta chains were sequenced from one sample in a study of T cell changes during pregnancy in multiple sclerosis (dated by TCRdb to between 2017 and 2020). The library was prepared using the immunoSEQ multiplex PCR assay. As stored in TCRdb, this immuneACCESS dataset retains in-frame rearrangements with V and J assigned. A fraction of the clones does not appear; measured against another copy, unresolved V genes explain less than half of the discrepancy, and the remainder lacks a known reason. This sample lists 93,000 or so clones; approximately 90% were detected once. The ten largest clones capture about 0.91% of the sample. The sample was peripheral blood, taken before pregnancy. These receptors were taken from a female donor with multiple sclerosis, enrolled in a pregnancy study.

The chain carries TRBV28 and TRBJ2-7; possibly TRBD2 for D (5 bases). Germline values: CDR1 MDHEN, CDR2 SYDVKM. The ends were cut back, 6 bases at V and 4 bases at J, with 19 bases in the middle. There are 15 residues in the CDR3. Here the CDR3 DNA reads TGTGCCAGCAGGGCCTTGACGGGATCGGGGTACGAGCAGTACTTC. It translates to CASRALTGSGYEQYF.

The chain has TRBV12-5 and TRBJ2-2; weak D call: TRBD1 (7 bases). CDR3 length equals 15 residues. V shed 5 bases and J shed 5 bases, with 15 bases lying between them. Germline CDR1 LGHNT, CDR2 FRNRAP. The chain's CDR3 is CASGPGDSPTGELFF. In nucleotides, the CDR3 is TGTGCTAGTGGTCCGGGGGACAGCCCAACCGGGGAGCTGTTTTTT.

V is TRBV13 and J is TRBJ2-3, with TRBD1 matching over 7 bases. The CDR3 runs 14 residues. CDR1 and CDR2 (germline): PRHDT, FYEKMQ (reference sequence). V dropped 6 bases and J dropped 4; count of bases not matched to a gene: 7. The CDR3, as DNA: TGTGCCAGCAGGAGGGGGCCTTTGCCAGATACGCAGTATTTT. Protein sequence: CASRRGPLPDTQYF.

The chain links TRBV7-2 to TRBJ1-5, with TRBD1 matching 7 bases. Unmatched junction bases numbered 0, after V lost 1 base and J lost 0 bases. The CDR3 is 15 amino acids. Germline assignment: CDR1 SGHTA and CDR2 FQGNSA. For the CDR3, the DNA is TGTGCCAGCAGCTTAGACAGGGGTAGCAATCAGCCCCAGCATTTT. Protein product: CASSLDRGSNQPQHF.

J is TRBJ2-1 and V is TRBV7-8; 13 bases agree with TRBD2. The V gene end was trimmed by 3 bases and the J gene end by 8 bases; junction bases not matched to a gene: 7. Germline CDR1 reads SGHVS; CDR2 reads FQNEAQ. The CDR3 loop spans 16 amino acids. The CDR3 DNA sequence: TGTGCCAGCAGCTTCGTCGGGACTAGCGGGGATGATGAGCAGTTCTTC. It yields the protein CASSFVGTSGDDEQFF.

The rearrangement links TRBV27 to TRBJ2-7, with D perhaps matching TRBD2 (6 bases). Germline values: CDR1 MNHEY, CDR2 SMNVEV (reference sequence). This CDR3 comprises 11 residues. V was clipped by 8 bases and J by 6 bases, with 11 bases between them. CDR3 residues: CASVGGSEQYF. The DNA of the CDR3 is TGTGCCAGCGTTGGGGGGAGCGAGCAGTACTTC.

This sequence joins TRBV7-9 and TRBJ2-3; 7 nucleotides line up with TRBD2. CDR3 length equals 15 residues. The germline gives CDR1 SEHNR, CDR2 FQNEAQ (reference sequence). Trimming removed 5 bases from V and 5 bases from J; junction bases left unmatched: 10. The CDR3 DNA sequence: TGTGCCAGCAGCCGCCCGGCCGGGAGGAAAGATACGCAGTATTTT. This encodes CASSRPAGRKDTQYF.

The chain uses TRBV5-4 and TRBJ2-7; D is ambiguous. The V gene lost 0 bases and the J gene lost 3 bases, with 4 bases spanning the gap. Per germline, CDR1 SGHNT and CDR2 YYREEE (reference sequence). The CDR3 length is 12 residues. The CDR3: CASSLGNYEQYF. In DNA, the CDR3 is TGTGCCAGCAGCTTGGGTAACTACGAGCAGTACTTC.

The V call is TRBV18, the J call TRBJ2-5; TRBD1 agrees at 9 bases. J gave up 4 bases and V 6 bases, and 3 bases lay outside the gene matches. Germline CDR1 reads KGHSH; CDR2 reads LQKENI. There are 13 residues in the CDR3. The CDR3 DNA follows: TGTGCCAGCTCCCCGACAGGGGGAGAGACCCAGTACTTC. It yields the protein CASSPTGGETQYF.

The chain couples TRBV19 to TRBJ1-5; perhaps TRBD1 as D (5 bases). The CDR3 loop spans 14 amino acids. Germline CDR1 LNHDA, CDR2 SQIVND (reference sequence). The germline V and J ends were trimmed by 6 bases and 6 bases, with 15 bases remaining between them. CDR3 region: CASRMGQGGQPQHF. The DNA for the CDR3 is TGTGCCAGTAGGATGGGCCAGGGTGGTCAGCCCCAGCATTTT.

This chain links TRBV28 with TRBJ1-5; no definite D call. Between the trimmed V and J ends, which lost 6 bases and 1 base, there was a span of 13 bases. The CDR3 contains 15 residues. Germline V gene lookup returns CDR1 MDHEN and CDR2 SYDVKM. CDR3 protein: CASRPPRSSNQPQHF. The CDR3 DNA reads as TGTGCCAGCAGACCCCCAAGGAGCAGCAATCAGCCCCAGCATTTT.

The rearrangement links TRBV4-3 to TRBJ2-1; no firm D call. In germline, CDR1 is LGHNA, CDR2 YSLEER. The CDR3 runs to 14 residues. V was trimmed by 1 base and J by 4 bases, leaving 8 bases between them. Here the CDR3 reads CASSQVASYNEQFF. In DNA, the CDR3 is TGCGCCAGCAGCCAAGTTGCGAGTTACAATGAGCAGTTCTTC.

The V gene is TRBV5-1, the J gene TRBJ2-3; D is possibly TRBD1 (6 bases). Germline V lookup: CDR1 SGHRS, CDR2 YFSETQ. This CDR3 comprises 16 residues. Trimming took 0 bases from V and 6 from J, leaving 17 bases between them. The CDR3 reads CASSLGRGFVGDTQYF. The CDR3, as DNA: TGCGCCAGCAGCTTGGGTAGGGGGTTCGTCGGGGATACGCAGTATTTT. Variable domain in full (rest from reference TRBV5-1 and TRBJ2-3): KAGVTQTPRYLIKTRGQQVTLSCSPISGHRSVSWYQQTPGQGLQFLFEYFSETQRNKGNFPGRFSGRQFSNSRSEMNVSTLELGDSALYLCASSLGRGFVGDTQYFGPGTRLTVL.

V usage is TRBV2 and J usage is TRBJ1-1, with 8 bases aligning to TRBD1. The CDR3 is made up of 15 amino acids. With V trimmed by 5 bases and J by 0 bases, 5 bases remained unmatched. Per the germline V gene, CDR1 is SNHLY and CDR2 is FYNNEI. The CDR3 sequence is CASSPRDRMNTEAFF. CDR3 DNA sequence: TGTGCCAGCAGTCCTCGGGACAGGATGAACACTGAAGCTTTCTTT.

The V gene is TRBV19, the J gene TRBJ2-3; 8 bases map to TRBD1. The CDR3 has 15 residues. Trimming at V came to 9 bases and at J to 2 bases, leaving 10 bases not matched to a gene. Germline CDR1 is LNHDA and CDR2 is SQIVND (reference sequence). The CDR3: CASHHGQGFTDTQYF. The CDR3 DNA reads TGTGCCAGCCACCACGGACAGGGATTCACAGATACGCAGTATTTT.

In nucleotides, the CDR3 is TGTGCCAGCAGTTACCTAGACAGGGGGCTAACTGAAGCTTTCTTT. Its protein product is CASSYLDRGLTEAFF. V usage is TRBV28 and J usage is TRBJ1-1; TRBD1 matches 10 bases. Unmatched junction bases numbered 7, after V lost 4 bases and J lost 5 bases. This CDR3 contains 15 residues. Germline values: CDR1 MDHEN, CDR2 SYDVKM.

V and J are TRBV5-1 and TRBJ2-1; D perhaps matches TRBD2 (6 bases). The V and J ends lost 4 bases and 6 bases respectively, with 20 bases between them. The V gene's germline CDR1 is SGHRS and CDR2 YFSETQ. The CDR3 is 16 amino acids. CDR3 in DNA: TGCGCCAGCAGCATTGGGGGGAAGAACACCGTCAATGAGCAGTTCTTC. Translation gives CASSIGGKNTVNEQFF. Full variable domain (outside the CDR3, taken from reference TRBV5-1 and TRBJ2-1): KAGVTQTPRYLIKTRGQQVTLSCSPISGHRSVSWYQQTPGQGLQFLFEYFSETQRNKGNFPGRFSGRQFSNSRSEMNVSTLELGDSALYLCASSIGGKNTVNEQFFGPGTRLTVL.

The chain links TRBV15 to TRBJ2-2, with D perhaps matching TRBD1 (6 bases). The length of the CDR3 is 14 residues. The V end lost 8 bases, the J end lost 8 bases, and 18 bases lay between the germline ends. From germline, CDR1 is LNHNV and CDR2 YYDKDF (reference sequence). The CDR3 DNA reads TGTGCCACCCGAAACAGGGTGACTGGTGGGGAGCTGTTTTTT. This encodes CATRNRVTGGELFF.

This clone was recorded only once. The chain uses TRBV18 and TRBJ1-1; weak D call: TRBD1 (6 bases). V dropped 6 bases and J dropped 12 bases, with 20 bases sitting between them. CDR3 length: 13 amino acids. CDR1 and CDR2 from the germline V gene are KGHSH and LQKENI. CDR3 in DNA: TGTGCCAGCTCCAACAAGGAAGGGACAAACCCTTTCTTT. Residues: CASSNKEGTNPFF.

This chain uses TRBV27 with TRBJ2-5, with D perhaps matching TRBD1 (6 bases). The V gene lost 5 bases and the J gene lost 4 bases, with 14 bases spanning the gap. This CDR3 contains 14 residues. Looked up from germline, CDR1 is MNHEY and CDR2 is SMNVEV (reference sequence). The CDR3 loop reads CASSQGWERETQYF. CDR3 DNA sequence: TGTGCCAGCAGTCAGGGGTGGGAAAGAGAGACCCAGTACTTC.

The chain joins TRBV7-8 to TRBJ2-1; TRBD2 agrees at 7 bases. Germline CDR1 and CDR2: SGHVS and FQNEAQ. The CDR3 length is 15 residues. Trimming took 2 bases from V and 7 from J; bases not matched to a gene: 8. CDR3 loop: CASSLREALANEQFF. The CDR3 DNA follows: TGTGCCAGCAGCTTACGGGAGGCTTTAGCGAATGAGCAGTTCTTC.

This clone appeared a single time. Other DNA sequences of this sample code for an identical CDR3. J is TRBJ1-2 and V is TRBV28; D remains unclear. Trimming cost V 3 bases and J 4 bases, with 6 bases left between them. Germline V gene data show CDR1 as MDHEN and CDR2 as SYDVKM. The length of the CDR3 is 12 residues. CDR3 sequence (DNA): TGTGCCAGCAGTTTGCGGGGCTATGGCTACACCTTC. It encodes CASSLRGYGYTF.

CDR3 residues: CAISWTTPDTQYF. The DNA of the CDR3 is TGTGCCATCAGCTGGACTACCCCCGATACGCAGTATTTT. The V call is TRBV10-3, the J call TRBJ2-3, with D perhaps TRBD2 (6 bases). Germline loops: CDR1 ENHRY, CDR2 SYGVKD. CDR3 length: 13 residues. Trimming took 6 bases from V and 6 from J, leaving 13 bases between them.

The gene calls are TRBV20-1 and TRBJ1-4, with D tentatively TRBD1 (5 bases). The V end was cut by 6 bases, the J end by 7 bases, with 9 bases between. The CDR3 covers 11 residues. Germline loops: CDR1 DFQATT, CDR2 SNEGSKA (reference sequence). CDR3 in DNA: TGCAGTGCCAGGGTGGCTGAAAAACTGTTTTTT. As protein: CSARVAEKLFF.